This is a list of T cell receptor beta chains from one sample in a study of Graves' ophthalmopathy and Graves' hyperthyroidism. TCRdb analysed the multiplex PCR reads with MiXCR anew, one entry per CDR3 protein. This table holds about 740,000 distinct CDR3 sequences, 35% to 50% found once. Sample: peripheral blood. All receptors come from an adult man with Graves' ophthalmopathy. The CDR3 runs from the conserved cysteine through the conserved F or W. The D gene is left open where the match is weak. The size field is filled for only some rows; it gives once, few, many or a size class.

d_call j_call clone_size v_call cdr3_aa cdr3_nt
. TRBJ2-2 few TRBV19 CASRETTENTGELFF TGTGCCAGTAGGGAGACCACAGAGAACACCGGGGAGCTGTTTTTT
TRBD1 TRBJ1-2 few TRBV15 CASRRRDRGVSGYTF TGTGCCAGCAGGCGCCGGGACAGGGGAGTAAGTGGCTACACCTTC
. TRBJ2-5 few TRBV5-1 CASSDLGKETQYF TGCGCCAGCAGCGACCTGGGAAAAGAGACCCAGTACTTC
. TRBJ1-2 many TRBV10-2 CASSGAKGTGIPLVRGGYTF TGCGCCAGCAGTGGAGCAAAAGGAACAGGGATCCCCCTAGTAAGGGGTGGCTACACCTTC
. TRBJ2-3 . TRBV25-1 CASSDSAGELEADTQYF TGTGCCAGCAGTGATAGTGCCGGGGAGCTGGAGGCAGATACGCAGTATTTT
. TRBJ1-1 . TRBV6-5 CASRPRTVNTEAFF TGTGCCAGCAGGCCTCGGACAGTGAACACTGAAGCTTTCTTT
. TRBJ2-7 . TRBV6-5 CASSYARVAYEQYF TGTGCCAGCAGTTACGCGAGGGTGGCCTACGAGCAGTACTTC
TRBD1 TRBJ1-1 . TRBV7-9 CASYKGPGGARNTEAFF TGTGCCAGCTACAAGGGCCCAGGGGGCGCACGGAACACTGAAGCTTTCTTT
TRBD1 TRBJ1-1 . TRBV10-2 CASSGDRGFTEAFF TGCGCCAGCAGTGGGGACAGGGGTTTCACTGAAGCTTTCTTT
. TRBJ2-2 . TRBV20-1 CSAGLLPGTGELFF TGCAGTGCAGGACTGCTTCCAGGCACCGGGGAGCTGTTTTTT
TRBD2 TRBJ2-2 few TRBV10-3 CASRGTSGRNGTGELFF TGTGCCAGTCGCGGGACTAGCGGGAGGAACGGGACCGGGGAGCTGTTTTTT
. TRBJ1-6 . TRBV12-3/TRBV12-4 CASSNRATSSYNSPLHF TGTGCCAGCAGCAACAGGGCCACAAGCTCCTATAATTCACCCCTCCACTTT
TRBD2 TRBJ2-7 . TRBV11-1 CASSGLAGNSYEQYF TGTGCCAGCAGTGGACTAGCGGGGAATTCCTACGAGCAGTACTTC
. TRBJ2-3 . TRBV11-2 CASSQFLSFYNTDTQYF TGTGCCAGCAGCCAATTTCTAAGCTTCTACAACACAGATACGCAGTATTTT
. TRBJ1-2 . TRBV30 CAWDLNYGYTF TGTGCCTGGGACCTTAACTATGGCTACACCTTC
TRBD2 TRBJ2-7 . TRBV2 CASSPQVTSGRGYNEQYF TGTGCCAGCAGCCCCCAAGTGACTAGCGGGAGGGGGTATAACGAGCAGTACTTC
TRBD1 TRBJ1-6 . TRBV5-6 CASSPTPRQGWPLHF TGTGCCAGCAGTCCAACCCCCCGACAGGGTTGGCCCCTCCACTTT
. TRBJ1-2 few TRBV2 CASSYSWGLRGYTF TGTGCCAGCAGTTACTCTTGGGGCCTGCGTGGCTACACCTTC
TRBD2 TRBJ2-7 . TRBV7-6 CASSLDTSVERLGEKQYF TGTGCCAGCAGCTTAGATACTAGCGTTGAACGGTTAGGGGAGAAGCAGTACTTC
. TRBJ2-6 . TRBV7-9 CANSQATGSGANVLTF TGTGCCAACAGCCAGGCAACCGGTTCTGGGGCCAACGTCCTGACTTTC
. TRBJ2-5 . TRBV25-1 CASSEGLSSETQYF TGTGCCAGCAGTGAAGGACTCTCATCGGAGACCCAGTACTTC
. TRBJ1-1 few TRBV21-1 CASSKARDGPGHTEAFF TGTGCCAGCAGCAAAGCGAGGGACGGCCCGGGGCACACTGAAGCTTTCTTT
. TRBJ2-5 few TRBV12-3/TRBV12-4 CASSVHTFRETQYF TGTGCCAGCAGCGTACATACGTTCAGGGAGACCCAGTACTTC
. TRBJ1-4 many TRBV7-9 CASSSSTGNEKLFF TGTGCCAGCAGCTCATCCACAGGGAATGAAAAACTGTTTTTT
. TRBJ1-2 few TRBV11-2 CASSGLGGQGGYTF TGTGCCAGCAGCGGTCTGGGGGGGCAGGGTGGCTACACCTTC
TRBD1 TRBJ2-5 . TRBV20-1 CSASSYPGGQETQYF TGCAGTGCCAGCAGCTACCCAGGGGGCCAAGAGACCCAGTACTTC
. TRBJ1-2 many TRBV10-3 CAISKGNRTTNYGYTF TGTGCCATCAGTAAGGGAAACAGAACTACTAACTATGGCTACACCTTC
. TRBJ1-1 many TRBV29-1 CSVEWGGGEAFF TGCAGCGTTGAGTGGGGCGGTGGTGAAGCTTTCTTT
. TRBJ2-6 . TRBV5-6 CASSPLGQLAVLTF TGTGCCAGCAGCCCCCTAGGACAGTTAGCCGTCCTGACTTTC
. TRBJ2-7 few TRBV2 CASSEEGAGEQYF TGTGCCAGCAGTGAAGAGGGGGCGGGGGAGCAGTACTTC
TRBD2 TRBJ2-7 many TRBV7-9 CASSWGLAGDEQYF TGTGCCAGCAGCTGGGGACTAGCGGGAGACGAGCAGTACTTC
. TRBJ2-5 few TRBV12-3/TRBV12-4 CASSPELETQYF TGTGCCAGCAGTCCGGAGTTGGAGACCCAGTACTTC
. TRBJ2-5 many TRBV2 CASSTSEETQYF TGTGCCAGCAGTACTTCAGAGGAGACCCAGTACTTC
TRBD1 TRBJ2-5 few TRBV7-9 CASSFPSTGVAETQYF TGTGCCAGCAGCTTCCCATCCACAGGGGTAGCCGAGACCCAGTACTTC
. TRBJ1-5 few TRBV2 CASSEVRGSNQPQHF TGTGCCAGCAGTGAAGTCCGGGGTAGCAATCAGCCCCAGCATTTT
. TRBJ2-7 . TRBV7-2 CASSQEVSSLGYEQYF TGTGCCAGCAGCCAAGAGGTTTCCTCGCTGGGGTACGAGCAGTACTTC
. TRBJ1-1 . TRBV19 CASSSLGGQGTEAFF TGTGCCAGTAGTTCCCTAGGGGGGCAGGGGACTGAAGCTTTCTTT
. TRBJ2-6 . TRBV6-6 CASSYQGDSGANVLTF TGTGCCAGCAGTTACCAAGGAGATTCTGGGGCCAACGTCCTGACTTTC
. TRBJ2-3 . TRBV20-1 CSARTGLSGTDTQYF TGCAGTGCTAGGACCGGACTTTCCGGCACAGATACGCAGTATTTT
TRBD2 TRBJ2-7 . TRBV20-1 CSAPTNHMTSGKGEQYF TGCAGTGCTCCAACTAATCATATGACTAGCGGGAAGGGCGAGCAGTACTTC
. TRBJ2-7 few TRBV5-6 CASSSLGVYEQYF TGTGCCAGCAGCTCCCTTGGGGTCTACGAGCAGTACTTC